This T cell receptor (beta chain) was found in a study of blood T cells in healthy people across ages. CDR1 is LGHDT and CDR2 is YNNKEL in the germline V gene (reference sequence). The CDR3 totals 15 residues. This clonotype turned up a few times. Primed by a sample-barcoded 5' primer and a J-beta primer mix, a second PCR proceeded for about 7 to 11 cycles. MiXCR, run by TCRdb on the 5' RACE reads, gives a single entry per CDR3 protein. The repertoire holds nearly 800,000 distinct CDR3 sequences, with 20% to 25% as singletons. These sequences were also reported in another study, on T cells of mothers and their children.

The chain uses TRBV3-1 and TRBJ2-7; 7 bases align to TRBD2. Near its end, the DNA agrees better with TRBJ2-1, so the J call may be wrong. The sequencing input was blood. The source of this sequence is a boy younger than 18 in good health. For the CDR3, the DNA is TGTGCCAGCCTTAGTGGCGGGAGTTTGATCAATGAGCAGTTCTTC. Amino acid sequence: CASLSGGSLINEQFF.